The TCR beta chain under discussion was sequenced for a study of shared clonotypes between healthy human individuals (dated by TCRdb to 2019 to 2021). About the investigation overall: Three men and a couple of women, aged 18 to 49 years, made up the cohort. To estimate repertoire size and how much clonotype sharing occurs between individuals, the study deeply sequenced the blood TCR repertoires of roughly 5 healthy adults. Different laboratories and diverse techniques were used to prepare libraries and sequence TCR repertoires, to increase sequencing depth and limit assay-specific biases. Leukapheresis yielded between about 0.9 and 9.5 billion PBMCs per donor.

Using the deep immunoSEQ assay, multiplex PCR amplified TCR CDR3 regions from genomic DNA. Genomic DNA extracted from each cell subset was distributed evenly over all wells of several immunoSEQ 96-well plates, and each plate served as one replicate. For unsorted PBMC, 250 to 300 ng of genomic DNA, equivalent to around 30,000 T cell genomes, went into each replicate PCR. Ten immunoSEQ deep assay plates were used to sequence unsorted PBMC genomic DNA. Purified libraries were measured with a Qubit 3.0 fluorometer, size-checked on a Bioanalyzer 2100, and measured again with the KAPA Library Quantification kit. Each immunoSEQ 96-well plate was sequenced on its own single-read 150-cycle Illumina NextSeq 550 flow cell. As for the original processing: Because only junctional sequences without quality scores were contained in the immunoSEQ output, filtering matching that applied to full-length reads could not be performed. To assign V/J genes and CDR3, sequences were annotated against IMGT germline references using PyIR, a Python wrapper for IgBLAST v1.9. Reads with weak V/J assignments (E-value above 1e-6), missing CDR3, stop codons, out-of-frame junctions, or ambiguous translated residues were removed. A V3J clonotype was defined by an identical inferred V gene, J gene, and CDR3 amino acid sequence. Percentage overlap between repertoires was computed as shared unique clonotypes divided by the size of the smaller repertoire. RTK rarefaction, the Chao1 estimator, and Recon v2.1 estimates of unobserved clonotypes were used to assess repertoire richness. This is the immuneACCESS table as TCRdb keeps it, with only in-frame sequences that have V and J called. A part of the clones is gone; compared with another copy, unresolved V genes explain less than half, and the rest is unexplained. That table furnishes V, J and clone size, whereas the DNA furnished D and trimming. The sample has some 490,000 clones on record, over 70% of them singletons. More than 9.5% of the sample lies in the top ten.

General findings and caveats noted by the study authors: Pairwise subsampling led to the expectation that sequencing depth would affect the degree of clonotype sharing among donors. The small number of donors limited the genetic and exposure-history diversity represented. Sampling was restricted to blood, and TCR repertoires in tissues likely differ from the TCR repertoires found in blood.

Healthy HIV-negative adults with no recently reported acute infections or vaccinations were included as donors. Every donor was a Caucasian adult living in Nashville, Tennessee, USA. For unsorted samples, 80 million to 100 million PBMCs were counted, and genomic DNA was extracted using the QIAamp DNA Blood Mini kit. Blood was obtained by leukapheresis, after which PBMCs were separated by Ficoll-Histopaque density gradient centrifugation and cryopreserved in liquid nitrogen vapor phase. This clone has at least ten counts. The target of this receptor is not known. A read error may account for a junction end that differs from germline. Other DNA sequences in this specimen translate into the identical CDR3. Via the germline V gene (reference sequence), CDR1 is MNHNY and CDR2 SVGAGI. Counted from cysteine to phenylalanine, this CDR3 has 15 amino acids. The only DNA kept is the CDR3, 45 bases in frame from the first base.

The rearranged chain carries TRBV6-6 and TRBJ2-3; TRBD2 lines up with 9 middle nucleotides. The clonotype comes from a woman aged 35 to 49 in good health. Some clones in this sample may be carry-over from other donors' samples. The sample consisted of PBMCs. This receptor has the CDR3 CASSYFGTSPETQYF. In nucleotide form, the sequence is TGTGCCAGCAGTTACTTTGGGACTAGCCCAGAGACGCAGTATTTT.